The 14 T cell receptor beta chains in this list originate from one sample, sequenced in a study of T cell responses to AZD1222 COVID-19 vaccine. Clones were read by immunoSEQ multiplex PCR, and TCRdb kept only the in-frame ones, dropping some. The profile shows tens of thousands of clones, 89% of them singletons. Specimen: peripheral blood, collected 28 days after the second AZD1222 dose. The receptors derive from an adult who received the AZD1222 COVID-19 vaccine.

CDR3 loop: CASSLTGEAEAFF. The CDR3 DNA reads as TGCGCCAGCAGCCTAACGGGGGAGGCTGAAGCTTTCTTT. The chain recombines TRBV4-1 with TRBJ1-1; perhaps TRBD1 as D (5 bases). V shed 4 bases and J shed 6 bases, with 12 bases lying between them. The CDR3 is made up of 13 amino acids. CDR1 is MGHRA, CDR2 YSYEKL, per germline.

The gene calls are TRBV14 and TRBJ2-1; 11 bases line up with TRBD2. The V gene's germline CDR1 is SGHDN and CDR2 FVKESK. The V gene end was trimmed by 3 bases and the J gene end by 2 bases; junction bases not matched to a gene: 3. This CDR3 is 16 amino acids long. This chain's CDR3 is CASSHLLAGAYNEQFF. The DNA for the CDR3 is TGTGCCAGCAGCCACCTACTAGCGGGGGCCTACAATGAGCAGTTCTTC.

The CDR3 coding sequence is TGTGCCAGCAGCTTAGATCGGACAGGGGGTGAAAAACTGTTTTTT. Translation gives CASSLDRTGGEKLFF. The rearrangement joins TRBV7-9 to TRBJ1-4, with 10 nucleotides matching TRBD1. Trimming removed 1 base from V and 7 bases from J; junction bases left unmatched: 3. The CDR3 runs 15 residues. Germline V CDR1 and CDR2: SEHNR, FQNEAQ (reference sequence).

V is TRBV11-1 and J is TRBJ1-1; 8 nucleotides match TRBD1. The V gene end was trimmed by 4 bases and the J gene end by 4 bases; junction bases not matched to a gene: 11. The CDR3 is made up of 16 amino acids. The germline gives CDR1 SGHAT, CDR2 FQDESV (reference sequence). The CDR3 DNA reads TGTGCCAGCAGCTCCTGGGACAGGACCGGTAGCACTGAAGCTTTCTTT. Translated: CASSSWDRTGSTEAFF.

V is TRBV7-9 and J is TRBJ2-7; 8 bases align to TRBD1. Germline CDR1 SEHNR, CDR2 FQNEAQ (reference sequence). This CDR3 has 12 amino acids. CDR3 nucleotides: TGTGCCAGCAGCTCCGGGACAGGACCCCTTCACGTC. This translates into CASSSGTGPLHV.

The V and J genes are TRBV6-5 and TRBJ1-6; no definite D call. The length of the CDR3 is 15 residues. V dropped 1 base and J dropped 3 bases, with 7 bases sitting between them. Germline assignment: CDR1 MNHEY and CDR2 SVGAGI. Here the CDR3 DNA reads TGTGCCAGCAGTTACTTTCAGAACTATAATTCACCCCTCCACTTT. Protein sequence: CASSYFQNYNSPLHF.

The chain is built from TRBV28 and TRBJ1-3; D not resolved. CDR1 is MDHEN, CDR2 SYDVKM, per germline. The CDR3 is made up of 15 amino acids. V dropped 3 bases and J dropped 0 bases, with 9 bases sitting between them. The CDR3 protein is CASSLDLVSGNTIYF. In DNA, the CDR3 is TGTGCCAGCAGTTTGGACCTCGTCTCTGGAAACACCATATATTTT.

CDR3 sequence: CASGPWQPNEQFF. In DNA, the CDR3 is TGTGCCAGCGGCCCTTGGCAGCCCAATGAGCAGTTCTTC. This chain links TRBV27 with TRBJ2-1, with D unresolved. The CDR3 length is 13 residues. Per the germline V gene, CDR1 is MNHEY and CDR2 is SMNVEV (reference sequence). The V gene lost 8 bases and the J gene lost 6 bases, with 14 bases spanning the gap.

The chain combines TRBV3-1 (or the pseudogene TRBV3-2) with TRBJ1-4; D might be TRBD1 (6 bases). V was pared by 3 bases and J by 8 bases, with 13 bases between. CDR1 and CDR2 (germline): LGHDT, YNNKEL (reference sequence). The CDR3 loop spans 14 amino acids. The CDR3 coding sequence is TGTGCCAGCAGCCAGGGGGGGGCAGGCGAAAAACTGTTTTTT. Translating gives CASSQGGAGEKLFF.

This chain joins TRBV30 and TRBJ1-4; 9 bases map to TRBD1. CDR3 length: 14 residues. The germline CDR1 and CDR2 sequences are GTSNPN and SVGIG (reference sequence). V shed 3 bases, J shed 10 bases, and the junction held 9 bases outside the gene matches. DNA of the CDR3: TGTGCCTGGAGAGTTACAGGGGGCAACGGAAAACTGTTTTTT. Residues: CAWRVTGGNGKLFF.

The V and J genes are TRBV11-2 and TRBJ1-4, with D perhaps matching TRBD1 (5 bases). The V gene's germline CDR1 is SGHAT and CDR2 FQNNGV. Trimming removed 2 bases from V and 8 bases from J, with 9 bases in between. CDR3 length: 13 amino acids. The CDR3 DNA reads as TGTGCCAGCAGCTTAATCTCAGGGGAAAAACTGTTTTTT. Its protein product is CASSLISGEKLFF.

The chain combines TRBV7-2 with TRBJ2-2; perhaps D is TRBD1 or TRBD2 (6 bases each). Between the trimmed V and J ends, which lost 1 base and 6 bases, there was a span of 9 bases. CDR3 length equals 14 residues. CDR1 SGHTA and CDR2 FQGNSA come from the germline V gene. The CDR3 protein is CASSLVGGSGELFF. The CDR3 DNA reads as TGTGCCAGCAGCTTAGTGGGGGGCTCCGGGGAGCTGTTTTTT.

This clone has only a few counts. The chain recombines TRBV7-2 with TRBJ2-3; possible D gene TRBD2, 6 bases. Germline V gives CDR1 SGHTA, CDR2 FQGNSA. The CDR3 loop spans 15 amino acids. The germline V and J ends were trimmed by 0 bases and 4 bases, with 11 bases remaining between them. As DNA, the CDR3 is TGTGCCAGCAGCTTAGCGCACTCGGGGGCAGATACGCAGTATTTT. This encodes CASSLAHSGADTQYF.

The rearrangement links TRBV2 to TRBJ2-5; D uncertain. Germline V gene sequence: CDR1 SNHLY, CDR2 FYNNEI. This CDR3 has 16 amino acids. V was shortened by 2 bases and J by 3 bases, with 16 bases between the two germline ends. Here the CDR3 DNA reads TGTGCCAGCAGTGAAAGGATAGGTAGGAGCAAAGAGACCCAGTACTTC. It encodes CASSERIGRSKETQYF.